This TCR beta chain comes out of a study of regulatory dendritic cells for organ transplantation. The CDR3 contains 16 residues. V was trimmed by 2 bases and J by 0 bases, leaving 11 bases between them. Germline-derived CDR1 and CDR2 are SGHTA and FQGNSA. As concerns this clone: Its antigen is unidentified.

Produced via immunoSEQ multiplex PCR; TCRdb's table is partial and in-frame only. The sample has some 29,000 clones, roughly 80% seen once. Study-wide findings and caveats: Regulatory dendritic cells appeared to expand memory CD8+ clones less than mature ones. Naive CD4+ and CD8+ repertoires were highly diverse; memory CD8+ was most oligoclonal.

This chain joins TRBV7-2 and TRBJ1-3; D gene unclear. The sequencing sample was made of naive CD4+ T cells from blood. Subset meaning: CD45RA+ naive T cells. This TCR was sampled from a human donor in good health. The CDR3 loop reads CASSLRWENSGNTIYF. For the CDR3, the DNA is TGTGCCAGCAGCTTACGCTGGGAGAACTCTGGAAACACCATATATTTT. The whole variable domain, remainder taken from reference TRBV7-2 and TRBJ1-3, is GAGVSQSPSNKVTEKGKDVELRCDPISGHTALYWYRQSLGQGLEFLIYFQGNSAPDKSGLPSDRFSAERTGGSVSTLTIQRTQQEDSAVYLCASSLRWENSGNTIYFGEGSWLTVV.